This T cell receptor (beta chain) was profiled in a study of blood T cell repertoires in COVID-19. Study-wide background: PBMCs, B-cell-depleted T cells, or T cells provided the cDNA or gDNA that made up the material.

In the authors' methods: Using reference gene primer amplification, nucleated cell counts were estimated. Data came from immunoSEQ multiplex PCR; TCRdb stores just in-frame clones and leaves some out. V and J calls and clone size come straight from that table; D and trimming were deduced from the DNA. The data hold a few hundred thousand clones, with around 89% observed a single time. A Seattle source enrolled patients during active infection and followed them longitudinally. Germline-derived CDR1 and CDR2 are SQVTM and ANQGSEA. V trimming: 7 bases; J trimming: 5 bases; junction bases outside the gene matches: 4. CDR3 length: 12 amino acids. This clone is a singleton in its sample.

The rearrangement uses TRBV29-1 and TRBJ1-1; 10 positions match TRBD1. What was sequenced was peripheral blood. This clonotype originated in a woman aged 25 to 39 with COVID-19, enrolled during active disease. The CDR3 is CSGRGQGTEAFF. For the CDR3, the DNA is TGCAGCGGCAGGGGACAGGGGACTGAAGCTTTCTTT.